This is a list of T cell receptor beta chains from one sample in a study of control samples from healthy donors and cancer patients. Only in-frame clones appear in the TCRdb table, and some are missing; sequencing was by immunoSEQ multiplex PCR. The sample has roughly 130,000 clones; roughly 90% are singletons. Sequencing used blood. The receptors were gathered from a man younger than 30 in good health. The CDR3 runs from the conserved cysteine through the conserved F or W. A D gene is named only where the DNA matches it firmly. Rows may omit the clone size; those that give it use once, few, many or a size class.

size: -
D: -
J: TRBJ1-5
V: TRBV2
DNA: TGTGCCAGCAGTGACAGCAATCAGCCCCAGCATTTT
CDR3: CASSDSNQPQHF

size: -
D: TRBD2
J: TRBJ2-7
V: TRBV7-9
DNA: TGTGCCAGCAGCTTACCCGGTGGCGATTCGGCGGGAGAATACTACGAGCAGTACTTC
CDR3: CASSLPGGDSAGEYYEQYF

size: -
D: TRBD2
J: TRBJ2-1
V: TRBV2
DNA: TGTGCCAGCAGTGGTAGCGGGGGTTGGAATGAGCAGTTCTTC
CDR3: CASSGSGGWNEQFF

size: -
D: -
J: TRBJ1-1
V: TRBV7-9
DNA: TGTGCCAGCGCGTGGGGGAACACTGAAGCTTTCTTT
CDR3: CASAWGNTEAFF

size: -
D: TRBD1
J: TRBJ1-2
V: TRBV11-2
DNA: TGTGCCAGCAGCATCCGGAGGGGGCGCGACAGCTATGGCTACACCTTC
CDR3: CASSIRRGRDSYGYTF

size: -
D: TRBD1
J: TRBJ1-1
V: TRBV5-6
DNA: TGTGCCAGCAGCTTGTCGCAGGGGGCTGGTGGGAACACTGAAGCTTTCTTT
CDR3: CASSLSQGAGGNTEAFF

size: -
D: -
J: TRBJ2-6
V: TRBV11-3
DNA: TGTGCCAGCAGCTCCCCTCGTGGGGGTGCGGGGGCCAACGTCCTGACTTTC
CDR3: CASSSPRGGAGANVLTF

size: -
D: TRBD1
J: TRBJ2-7
V: TRBV30
DNA: TGTGCCTGGAGTCAGGGACAGGGTATTTTCTACGAGCAGTACTTC
CDR3: CAWSQGQGIFYEQYF

size: -
D: -
J: TRBJ2-3
V: TRBV3-1/TRBV3-2
DNA: TGTGCCAGCAGCCAAGAACCAGGTTTGGCAGATACGCAGTATTTT
CDR3: CASSQEPGLADTQYF

size: -
D: -
J: TRBJ2-1
V: TRBV19
DNA: TGTGCCAGTAGTATACAATTTACCTCGGGGGGCCCCTACAATGAGCAGTTCTTC
CDR3: CASSIQFTSGGPYNEQFF

size: -
D: -
J: TRBJ2-2
V: TRBV2
DNA: TGTGCCAGCAGGCCGGGTCGCGGGCAGGGCTTCACCGGGGAGCTGTTTTTT
CDR3: CASRPGRGQGFTGELFF

size: few
D: -
J: TRBJ1-5
V: TRBV27
DNA: TGTGCCAGCGCCAGGGATGGCAGCAATCAGCCCCAGCATTTT
CDR3: CASARDGSNQPQHF

size: -
D: TRBD1
J: TRBJ1-2
V: TRBV6-5
DNA: TGTGCCAGCAGAGGACAGGGGGGAAGCTATGGCTACACCTTC
CDR3: CASRGQGGSYGYTF

size: -
D: TRBD1
J: TRBJ1-2
V: TRBV30
DNA: TGTGCCTGGAGTGTTTTAGCTCAAACCGGGACAGGGGGCACAGCCGATGTGAGCTACACCTTC
CDR3: CAWSVLAQTGTGGTADVSYTF

size: once
D: TRBD1
J: TRBJ1-4
V: TRBV5-1
DNA: TGCGCCAGCAGCAGGGACAGGGGGCAAAAGGAAAAACTGTTTTTT
CDR3: CASSRDRGQKEKLFF

size: -
D: TRBD1
J: TRBJ1-5
V: TRBV5-1
DNA: TGCGCCAGCAGCTTCGATGGACAGGGAAATCAGCCCCAGCATTTT
CDR3: CASSFDGQGNQPQHF

size: -
D: -
J: TRBJ1-1
V: TRBV5-1
DNA: TGCGCCAGCAGCTCCTGGGGTATGAACACTGAAGCTTTCTTT
CDR3: CASSSWGMNTEAFF

size: -
D: TRBD1
J: TRBJ1-1
V: TRBV7-8
DNA: TGTGCCAGCACCCCGACTCGACAGGGGTATGAAGCTTTCTTT
CDR3: CASTPTRQGYEAFF

size: -
D: -
J: TRBJ2-7
V: TRBV7-9
DNA: TGTGCCAGCAGCTTACCAGGGCCGGAATACGAGCAGTACTTC
CDR3: CASSLPGPEYEQYF

size: -
D: -
J: TRBJ1-1
V: TRBV24-1
DNA: TGTGCCACCAAGGCCAGGGGAGAGACTGAAGCTTTCTTT
CDR3: CATKARGETEAFF

size: once
D: -
J: TRBJ2-2
V: TRBV5-1
DNA: TGCGCCAGCAGCAGCGGCCCGGGGGCCGGGGAGCTGTTTTTT
CDR3: CASSSGPGAGELFF

size: -
D: TRBD2
J: TRBJ2-3
V: TRBV7-3
DNA: TGTGCCAGCAGCTTGGAGGGGACTACGAAAGTCGGGATCACAGATACGCAGTATTTT
CDR3: CASSLEGTTKVGITDTQYF

size: -
D: -
J: TRBJ2-4
V: TRBV2
DNA: TGTGCCAGCAGGACGACTGGGCCGGAAAACATTCAGTACTTC
CDR3: CASRTTGPENIQYF

size: -
D: -
J: TRBJ2-3
V: TRBV4-1
DNA: TGCGCCAGCAGCCAAGTGGGGGCAGATACGCAGTATTTT
CDR3: CASSQVGADTQYF

size: few
D: -
J: TRBJ2-3
V: TRBV6-4
DNA: TGTGCCAGCAGTGAAGAGGGGGGCGCCCCAGATACGCAGTATTTT
CDR3: CASSEEGGAPDTQYF

size: -
D: TRBD1
J: TRBJ1-2
V: TRBV5-6
DNA: TGTGCCAGCAGCTTGGGTATAGAAACAGGGGCATACTATGGCTACACCTTC
CDR3: CASSLGIETGAYYGYTF

size: few
D: TRBD2
J: TRBJ2-3
V: TRBV6-4
DNA: TGTGCCAGCAGTAAGGGACTAGACGCAGATACGCAGTATTTT
CDR3: CASSKGLDADTQYF

size: -
D: -
J: TRBJ1-1
V: TRBV27
DNA: TGTGCCAGCAGTTTATCCAGGGTAGGGACTGAAGCTTTCTTT
CDR3: CASSLSRVGTEAFF

size: -
D: TRBD1
J: TRBJ2-3
V: TRBV4-1
DNA: TGCGCCAGCAGCCAAGGGACAGGGTGGCGCACAGATACGCAGTATTTT
CDR3: CASSQGTGWRTDTQYF

size: -
D: -
J: TRBJ1-2
V: TRBV5-6
DNA: TGTGCCAGCAGCTCGGGGGGCAACTATGGCTACACCTTC
CDR3: CASSSGGNYGYTF

size: -
D: TRBD1
J: TRBJ2-5
V: TRBV5-1
DNA: TGCGCCAGCAGCTTGTTTTTAGGGGGCAAAGAGACCCAGTACTTC
CDR3: CASSLFLGGKETQYF

size: -
D: -
J: TRBJ1-4
V: TRBV28
DNA: TGTGCCAGCAGAAACACCAAGGAGGGCTGGGCAACTAATGAAAAACTGTTTTTT
CDR3: CASRNTKEGWATNEKLFF

size: -
D: -
J: TRBJ1-1
V: TRBV10-3
DNA: TGTGCCATCAGTGACAGGGGAGAGACTGAAGCTTTCTTT
CDR3: CAISDRGETEAFF

size: -
D: -
J: TRBJ2-7
V: TRBV11-2
DNA: TGTGCCAGCAGCTTACTACTCACATCCTACGAGCAGTACTTC
CDR3: CASSLLLTSYEQYF

size: -
D: -
J: TRBJ2-1
V: TRBV7-9
DNA: TGTGCCAGCAGCTTAGCTGAGGGACGAGGGGGCAATGAGCAGTTCTTC
CDR3: CASSLAEGRGGNEQFF